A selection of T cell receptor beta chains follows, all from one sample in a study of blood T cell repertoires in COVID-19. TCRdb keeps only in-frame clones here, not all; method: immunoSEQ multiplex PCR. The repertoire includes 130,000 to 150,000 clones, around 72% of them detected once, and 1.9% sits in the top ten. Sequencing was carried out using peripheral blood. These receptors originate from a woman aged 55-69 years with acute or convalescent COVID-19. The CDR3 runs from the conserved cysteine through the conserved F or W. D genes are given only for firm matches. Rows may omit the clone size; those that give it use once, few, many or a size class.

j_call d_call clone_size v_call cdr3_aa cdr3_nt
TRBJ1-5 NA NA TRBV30 CAWRPGYSNQPQHF TGTGCCTGGAGGCCAGGGTATAGCAATCAGCCCCAGCATTTT
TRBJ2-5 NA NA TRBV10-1 CASSDPGLGGETQYF TGCGCCAGCAGTGACCCGGGACTCGGAGGGGAGACCCAGTACTTC
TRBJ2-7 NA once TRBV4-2 CASSQGASYEQYF TGTGCCAGCAGCCAGGGGGCCTCCTACGAGCAGTACTTC
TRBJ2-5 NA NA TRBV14 CASSQVGSGRQETQYF TGTGCCAGCAGCCAAGTAGGTAGCGGAAGACAAGAGACCCAGTACTTC
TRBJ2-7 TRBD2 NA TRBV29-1 CSALAGVTREQYF TGCAGCGCCTTAGCGGGAGTAACAAGGGAGCAGTACTTC
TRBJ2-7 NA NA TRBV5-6 CASSLKLQGFGVYEQYF TGTGCCAGCAGCCTCAAACTACAGGGTTTCGGCGTCTACGAGCAGTACTTC
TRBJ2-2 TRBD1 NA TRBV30 CAWSPGTGFHGELFF TGTGCCTGGAGTCCAGGGACAGGGTTTCACGGGGAGCTGTTTTTT
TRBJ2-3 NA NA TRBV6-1 CASETGPDTQYF TGTGCCAGCGAAACAGGGCCAGATACGCAGTATTTT
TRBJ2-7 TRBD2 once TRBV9 CASSVDPNGRDEQYF TGTGCCAGCAGCGTAGATCCCAACGGGAGGGACGAGCAGTACTTC
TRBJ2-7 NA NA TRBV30 CAWSVVGSDEQYF TGTGCCTGGAGTGTCGTGGGGAGCGACGAGCAGTACTTC
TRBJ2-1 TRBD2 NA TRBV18 CASSPPPQLAGGDNEQFF TGTGCCAGCTCACCACCCCCCCAACTAGCGGGAGGGGACAATGAGCAGTTCTTC
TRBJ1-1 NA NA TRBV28 CASSPIAGGITEAFF TGTGCCAGCAGTCCCATCGCCGGGGGGATCACTGAAGCTTTCTTT
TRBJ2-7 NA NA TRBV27 CASRGVEQYF TGTGCCAGCAGGGGCGTAGAGCAGTACTTC
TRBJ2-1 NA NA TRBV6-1 CASSEKVRRGSSYNEQFF TGTGCCAGCAGTGAAAAGGTGAGACGGGGGAGCTCCTACAATGAGCAGTTCTTC
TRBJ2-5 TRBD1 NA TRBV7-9 CASSLAYRGQETQYF TGTGCCAGCAGCTTAGCGTACAGGGGTCAAGAGACCCAGTACTTC
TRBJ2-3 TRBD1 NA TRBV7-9 CASSLDRGSTDTQYF TGTGCCAGCAGCTTAGACAGGGGTTCCACAGATACGCAGTATTTT
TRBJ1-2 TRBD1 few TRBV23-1 CASSQRDRALYGYTF TGCGCCAGCAGTCAGAGGGACAGGGCGCTCTATGGCTACACCTTC
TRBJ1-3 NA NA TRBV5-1 CASSLAGGRNTIYF TGCGCCAGCAGCTTGGCGGGGGGCAGAAACACCATATATTTT
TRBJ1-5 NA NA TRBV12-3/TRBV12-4 CASSLGVASAQHF TGTGCCAGCAGTTTAGGGGTAGCCTCGGCCCAGCATTTT
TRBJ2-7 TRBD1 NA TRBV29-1 CSVESDRGSYEQYF TGCAGCGTTGAGTCGGACAGGGGGTCCTACGAGCAGTACTTC
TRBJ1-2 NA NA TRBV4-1 CASSQEEGRVFGYTF TGCGCCAGCAGCCAAGAGGAGGGCAGGGTCTTTGGCTACACCTTC
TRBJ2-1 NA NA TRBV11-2 CASSSEWATYNEQFF TGTGCCAGCAGTTCCGAATGGGCTACCTACAATGAGCAGTTCTTC
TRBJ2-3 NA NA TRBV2 CASRRRIRDGDTQYF TGTGCCAGCAGGCGTCGGATCAGGGATGGTGATACGCAGTATTTT
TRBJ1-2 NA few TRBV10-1 CASSVRQDYGYTF TGCGCCAGCAGTGTTCGACAGGACTATGGCTACACCTTC
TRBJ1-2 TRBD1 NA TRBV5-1 CASTGGQPRDGYTF TGCGCCAGTACAGGGGGCCAGCCAAGGGATGGCTACACCTTC
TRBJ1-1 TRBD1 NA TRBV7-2 CASSPMTGTEAFF TGTGCCAGCAGCCCCATGACAGGGACTGAAGCTTTCTTT
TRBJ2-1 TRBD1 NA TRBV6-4 CASSIGGTNEQFF TGTGCCAGCAGTATAGGGGGCACAAATGAGCAGTTCTTC
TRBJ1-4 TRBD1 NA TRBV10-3 CAISDRQGQGDEKLFF TGTGCCATCAGTGACAGACAGGGACAGGGGGATGAAAAACTGTTTTTT
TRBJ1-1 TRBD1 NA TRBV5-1 CASKGARTEAFF TGCGCCAGTAAGGGGGCTAGGACTGAAGCTTTCTTT
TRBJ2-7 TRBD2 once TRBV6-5 CASRAGGLSSYEQYF TGTGCCAGCAGAGCGGGAGGTCTTAGCTCCTACGAGCAGTACTTC
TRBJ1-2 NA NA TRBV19 CASSIGGLNYGYTF TGTGCCAGTAGTATAGGGGGACTTAACTATGGCTACACCTTC
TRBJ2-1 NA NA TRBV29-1 CSVATDTTYNEQFF TGCAGCGTTGCGACAGACACCACCTACAATGAGCAGTTCTTC
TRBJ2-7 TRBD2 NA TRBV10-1 CASSPGLAGADEQYF TGCGCCAGCAGTCCCGGACTAGCGGGAGCGGACGAGCAGTACTTC
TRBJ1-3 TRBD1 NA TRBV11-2 CASSLGTGFGNTIYF TGTGCCAGCAGCTTAGGGACAGGCTTCGGAAACACCATATATTTT
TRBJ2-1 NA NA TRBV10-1 CASSESGLAPYNEQFF TGCGCCAGCAGTGAGTCCGGGCTAGCACCTTACAATGAGCAGTTCTTC
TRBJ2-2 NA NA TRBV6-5 CASSYTLGNTGELFF TGTGCCAGCAGTTACACGCTCGGGAACACCGGGGAGCTGTTTTTT
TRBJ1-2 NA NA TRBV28 CASRYQYGYTF TGTGCCAGCAGATATCAGTATGGCTACACCTTC
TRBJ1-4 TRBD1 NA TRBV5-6 CASSSRQGPTNEKLFF TGTGCCAGCAGCTCTAGACAGGGGCCGACTAATGAAAAACTGTTTTTT
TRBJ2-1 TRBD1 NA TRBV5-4 CASSSTGTVFYNEQFF TGTGCCAGCAGCTCGACCGGGACAGTATTTTACAATGAGCAGTTCTTC
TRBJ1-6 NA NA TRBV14 CASSQEVPSHSPLHF TGTGCCAGCAGCCAAGAGGTCCCTAGCCACTCACCCCTCCACTTT
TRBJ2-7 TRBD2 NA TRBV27 CASSLRIPPLAGGPEGHEQYF TGTGCCAGCAGTCTTCGAATCCCCCCACTAGCGGGAGGGCCTGAAGGCCACGAGCAGTACTTC
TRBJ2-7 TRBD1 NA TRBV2 CASRGRQGRSSYEQYF TGTGCCAGCCGTGGGAGACAGGGAAGGAGCTCCTACGAGCAGTACTTC
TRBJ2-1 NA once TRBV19 CASLGPYNEQFF TGTGCCAGCCTGGGGCCCTACAATGAGCAGTTCTTC
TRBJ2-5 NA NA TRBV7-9 CASSSDYPQETQYF TGTGCCAGCAGCTCGGACTATCCGCAAGAGACCCAGTACTTC
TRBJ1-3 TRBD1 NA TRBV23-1 CASSQKDREIGNTIYF TGCGCCAGCAGTCAAAAGGACAGGGAAATTGGAAACACCATATATTTT
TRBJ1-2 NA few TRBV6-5 CASSSPGVYGYTF TGTGCCAGCAGTTCCCCGGGGGTCTATGGCTACACCTTC